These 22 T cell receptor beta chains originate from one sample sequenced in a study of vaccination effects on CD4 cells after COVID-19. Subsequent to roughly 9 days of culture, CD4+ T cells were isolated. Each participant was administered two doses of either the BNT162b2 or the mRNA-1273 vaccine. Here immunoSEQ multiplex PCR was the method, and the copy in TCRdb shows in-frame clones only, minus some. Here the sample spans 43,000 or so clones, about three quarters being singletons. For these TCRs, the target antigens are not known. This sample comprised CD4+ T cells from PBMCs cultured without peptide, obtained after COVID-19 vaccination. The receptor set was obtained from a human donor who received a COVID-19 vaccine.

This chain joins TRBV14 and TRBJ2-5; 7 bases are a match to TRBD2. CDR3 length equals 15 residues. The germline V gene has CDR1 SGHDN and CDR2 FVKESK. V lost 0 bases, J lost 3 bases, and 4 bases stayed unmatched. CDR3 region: CASSQDRSGEETQYF. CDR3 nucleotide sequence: TGTGCCAGCAGCCAAGACCGAAGCGGGGAAGAGACCCAGTACTTC.

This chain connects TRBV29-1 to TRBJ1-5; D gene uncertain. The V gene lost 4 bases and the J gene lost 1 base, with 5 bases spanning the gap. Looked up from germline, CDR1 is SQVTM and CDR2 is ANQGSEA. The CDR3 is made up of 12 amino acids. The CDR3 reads CSVGESNQPQHF. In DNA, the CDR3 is TGCAGCGTTGGGGAAAGCAATCAGCCCCAGCATTTT.

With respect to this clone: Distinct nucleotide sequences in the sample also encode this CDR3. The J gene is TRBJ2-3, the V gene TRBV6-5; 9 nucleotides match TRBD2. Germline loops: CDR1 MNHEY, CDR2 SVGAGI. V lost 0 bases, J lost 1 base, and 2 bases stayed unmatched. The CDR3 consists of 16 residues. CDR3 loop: CASSYSGGRGTDTQYF. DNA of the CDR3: TGTGCCAGCAGTTACTCTGGCGGGAGGGGCACAGATACGCAGTATTTT.

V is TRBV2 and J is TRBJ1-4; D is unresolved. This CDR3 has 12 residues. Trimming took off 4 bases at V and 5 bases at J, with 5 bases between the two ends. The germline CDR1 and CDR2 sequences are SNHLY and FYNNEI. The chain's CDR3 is CASSVGNEKLFF. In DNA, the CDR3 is TGTGCCAGCAGTGTGGGAAATGAAAAACTGTTTTTT.

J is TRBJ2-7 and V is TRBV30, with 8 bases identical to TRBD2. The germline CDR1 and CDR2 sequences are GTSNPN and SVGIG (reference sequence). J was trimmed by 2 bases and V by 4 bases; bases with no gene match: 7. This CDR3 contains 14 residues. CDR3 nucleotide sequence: TGTGCCTGGAATCAAGCGGGGGCCCCCTACGAGCAGTACTTC. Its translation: CAWNQAGAPYEQYF.

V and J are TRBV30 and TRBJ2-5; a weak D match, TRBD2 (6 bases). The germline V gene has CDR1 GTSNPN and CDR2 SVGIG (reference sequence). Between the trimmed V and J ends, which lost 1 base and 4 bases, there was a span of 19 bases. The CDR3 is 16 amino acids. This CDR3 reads CAWSARRSRGLETQYF. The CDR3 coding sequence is TGTGCCTGGAGTGCCCGACGCAGCCGGGGACTAGAGACCCAGTACTTC.

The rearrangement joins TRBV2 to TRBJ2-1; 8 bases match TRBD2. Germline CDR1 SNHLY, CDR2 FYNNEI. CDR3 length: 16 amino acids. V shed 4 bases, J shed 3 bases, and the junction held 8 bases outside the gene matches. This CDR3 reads CASSVGSGTLYNEQFF. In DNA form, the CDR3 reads TGTGCCAGCAGTGTGGGTAGCGGGACCCTCTACAATGAGCAGTTCTTC.

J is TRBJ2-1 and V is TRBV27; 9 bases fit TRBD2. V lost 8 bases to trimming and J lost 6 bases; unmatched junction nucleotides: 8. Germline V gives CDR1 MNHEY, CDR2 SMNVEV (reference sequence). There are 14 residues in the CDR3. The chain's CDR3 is CASGRAGGSNEQFF. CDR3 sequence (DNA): TGTGCCAGCGGTAGGGCGGGAGGGAGCAATGAGCAGTTCTTC.

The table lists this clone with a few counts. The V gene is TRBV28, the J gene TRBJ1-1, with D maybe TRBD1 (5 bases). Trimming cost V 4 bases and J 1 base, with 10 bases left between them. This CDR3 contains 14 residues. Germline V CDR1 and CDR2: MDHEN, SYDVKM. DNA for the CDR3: TGTGCCAGCAGTTCGGGTGACAGGAACACTGAAGCTTTCTTT. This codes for CASSSGDRNTEAFF.

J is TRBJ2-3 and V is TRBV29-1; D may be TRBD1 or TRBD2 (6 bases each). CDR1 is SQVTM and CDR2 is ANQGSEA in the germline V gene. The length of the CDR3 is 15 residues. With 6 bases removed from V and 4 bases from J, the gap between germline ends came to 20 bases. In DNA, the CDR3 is TGCAGCGTCCCCCGGGGGCCTGGTTCGGCAGATACGCAGTATTTT. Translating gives CSVPRGPGSADTQYF.

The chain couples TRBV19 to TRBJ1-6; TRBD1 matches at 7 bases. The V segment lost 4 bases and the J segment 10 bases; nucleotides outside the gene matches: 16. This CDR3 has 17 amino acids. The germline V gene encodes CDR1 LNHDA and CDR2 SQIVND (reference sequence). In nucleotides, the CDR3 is TGTGCCAGTAGTACCACCGGGACAGTTAAAATTGCATCACCCCTCCACTTT. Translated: CASSTTGTVKIASPLHF.

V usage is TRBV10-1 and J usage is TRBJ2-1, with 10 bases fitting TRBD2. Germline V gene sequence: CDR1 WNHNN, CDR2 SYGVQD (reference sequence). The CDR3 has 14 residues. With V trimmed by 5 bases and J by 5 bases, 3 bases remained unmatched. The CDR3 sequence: CASSRAGGHNEQFF. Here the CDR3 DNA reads TGCGCCAGCAGTCGAGCGGGGGGGCACAATGAGCAGTTCTTC.

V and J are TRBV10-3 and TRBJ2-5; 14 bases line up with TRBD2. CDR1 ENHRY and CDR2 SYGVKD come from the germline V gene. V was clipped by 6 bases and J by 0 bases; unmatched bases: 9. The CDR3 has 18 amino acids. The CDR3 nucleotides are TGTGCCATCAGGGGACAGGGACTAGCGGGGGAGTACCAAGAGACCCAGTACTTC. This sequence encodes CAIRGQGLAGEYQETQYF.

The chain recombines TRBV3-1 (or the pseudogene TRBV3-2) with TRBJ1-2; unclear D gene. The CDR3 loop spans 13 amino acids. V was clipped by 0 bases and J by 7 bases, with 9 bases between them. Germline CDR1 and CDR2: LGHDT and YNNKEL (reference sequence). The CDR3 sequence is CASSQEGPLGYTF. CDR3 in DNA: TGTGCCAGCAGCCAAGAAGGCCCCCTTGGCTACACCTTC.

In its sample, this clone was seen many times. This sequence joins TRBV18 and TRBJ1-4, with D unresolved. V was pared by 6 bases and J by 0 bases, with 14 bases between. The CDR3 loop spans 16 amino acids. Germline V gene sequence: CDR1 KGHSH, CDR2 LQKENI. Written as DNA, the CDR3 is TGTGCCAGCTCCCGAACGGGATACCCAACTAATGAAAAACTGTTTTTT. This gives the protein CASSRTGYPTNEKLFF. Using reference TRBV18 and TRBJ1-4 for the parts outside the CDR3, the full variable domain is NAGVMQNPRHLVRRRGQEARLRCSPMKGHSHVYWYRQLPEEGLKFMVYLQKENIIDESGMPKERFSAEFPKEGPSILRIQQVVRGDSAAYFCASSRTGYPTNEKLFFGSGTQLSVL.

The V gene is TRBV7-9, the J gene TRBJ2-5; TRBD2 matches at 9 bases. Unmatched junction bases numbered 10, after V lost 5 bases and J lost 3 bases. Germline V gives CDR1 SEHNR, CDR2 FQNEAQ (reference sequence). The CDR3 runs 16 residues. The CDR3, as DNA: TGTGCCAGCAGCAGCAGGACTAGCGTAGTAGAAGAGACCCAGTACTTC. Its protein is CASSSRTSVVEETQYF.

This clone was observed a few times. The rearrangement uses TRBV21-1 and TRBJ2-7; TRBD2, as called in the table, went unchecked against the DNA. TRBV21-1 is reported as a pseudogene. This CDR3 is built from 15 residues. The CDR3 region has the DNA TGTGCCAGCAGCAAAGCACGGAGACCAATCTACGAGCAGTACTTC. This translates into CASSKARRPIYEQYF.

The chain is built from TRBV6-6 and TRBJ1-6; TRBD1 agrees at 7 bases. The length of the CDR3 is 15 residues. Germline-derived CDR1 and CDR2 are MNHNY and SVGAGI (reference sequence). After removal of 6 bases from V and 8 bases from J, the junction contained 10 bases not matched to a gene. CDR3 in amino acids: CASSRPRDSYSPLHF. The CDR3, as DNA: TGTGCCAGCAGCCGACCCCGGGACAGTTATTCACCCCTCCACTTT.

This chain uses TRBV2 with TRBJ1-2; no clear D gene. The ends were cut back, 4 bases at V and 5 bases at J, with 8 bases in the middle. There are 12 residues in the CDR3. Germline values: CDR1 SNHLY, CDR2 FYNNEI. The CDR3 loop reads CASSVEWYGYTF. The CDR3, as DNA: TGTGCCAGCAGTGTGGAGTGGTATGGCTACACCTTC. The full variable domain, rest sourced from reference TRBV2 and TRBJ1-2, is EPEVTQTPSHQVTQMGQEVILRCVPISNHLYFYWYRQILGQKVEFLVSFYNNEISEKSEIFDDQFSVERPDGSNFTLKIRSTKLEDSAMYFCASSVEWYGYTFGSGTRLTVV.

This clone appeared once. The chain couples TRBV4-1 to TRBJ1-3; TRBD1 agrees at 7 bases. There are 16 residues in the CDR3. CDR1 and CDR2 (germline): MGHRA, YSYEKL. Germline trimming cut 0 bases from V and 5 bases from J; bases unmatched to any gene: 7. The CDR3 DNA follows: TGCGCCAGCAGCCAAGATGACAGGGTCTCCCGAAACACCATATATTTT. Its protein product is CASSQDDRVSRNTIYF.

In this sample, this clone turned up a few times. CDR3 residues: CASSHHLGRGPNTGELFF. The DNA for the CDR3 is TGCGCCAGCAGCCACCATTTGGGACGGGGTCCGAACACCGGGGAGCTGTTTTTT. The rearrangement uses TRBV4-1 and TRBJ2-2; possibly TRBD1 or TRBD2 for D (5 bases each). Germline loops: CDR1 MGHRA, CDR2 YSYEKL. This CDR3 comprises 18 residues. V lost 3 bases to trimming and J lost 0 bases, with 17 bases between them.

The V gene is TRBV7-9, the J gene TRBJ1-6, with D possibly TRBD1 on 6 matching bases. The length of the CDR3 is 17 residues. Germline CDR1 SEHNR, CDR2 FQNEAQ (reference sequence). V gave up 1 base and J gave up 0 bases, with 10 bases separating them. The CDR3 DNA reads TGTGCCAGCAGCTTAGGGACAGACAGCTCCTATAATTCACCCCTCCACTTT. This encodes CASSLGTDSSYNSPLHF.